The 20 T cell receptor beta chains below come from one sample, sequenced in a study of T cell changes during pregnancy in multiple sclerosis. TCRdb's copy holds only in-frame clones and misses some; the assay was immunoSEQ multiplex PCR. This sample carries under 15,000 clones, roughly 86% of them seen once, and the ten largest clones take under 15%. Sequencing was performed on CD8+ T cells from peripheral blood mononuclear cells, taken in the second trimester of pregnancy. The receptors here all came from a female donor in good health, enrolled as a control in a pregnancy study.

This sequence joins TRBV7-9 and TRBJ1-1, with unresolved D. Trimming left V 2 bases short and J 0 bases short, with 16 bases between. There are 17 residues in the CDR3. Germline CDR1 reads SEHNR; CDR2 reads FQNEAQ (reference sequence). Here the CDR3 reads CASSLPEGRVMNTEAFF. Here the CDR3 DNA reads TGTGCCAGCAGCTTACCAGAGGGAAGAGTCATGAACACTGAAGCTTTCTTT.

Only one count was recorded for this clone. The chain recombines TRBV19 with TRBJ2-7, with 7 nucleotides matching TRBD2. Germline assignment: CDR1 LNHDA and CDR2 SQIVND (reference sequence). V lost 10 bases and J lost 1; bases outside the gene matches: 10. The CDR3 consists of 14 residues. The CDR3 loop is CATREAGSSYEQYF. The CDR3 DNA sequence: TGTGCCACCCGGGAGGCCGGATCTTCCTACGAGCAGTACTTC.

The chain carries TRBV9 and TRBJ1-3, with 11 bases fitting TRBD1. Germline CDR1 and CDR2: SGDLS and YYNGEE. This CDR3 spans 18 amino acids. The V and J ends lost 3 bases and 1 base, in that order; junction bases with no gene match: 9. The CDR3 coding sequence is TGTGCCAGCAGCGGGAGGGGGACAGGGGGAGCGTCTGGAAACACCATATATTTT. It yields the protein CASSGRGTGGASGNTIYF.

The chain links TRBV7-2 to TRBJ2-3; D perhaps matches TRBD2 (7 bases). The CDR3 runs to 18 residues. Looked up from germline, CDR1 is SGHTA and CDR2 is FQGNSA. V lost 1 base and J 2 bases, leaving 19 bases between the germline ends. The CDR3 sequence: CASSLGLGGGTNTDTQYF. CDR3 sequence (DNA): TGTGCCAGCAGCTTAGGGTTGGGGGGAGGGACAAACACAGATACGCAGTATTTT.

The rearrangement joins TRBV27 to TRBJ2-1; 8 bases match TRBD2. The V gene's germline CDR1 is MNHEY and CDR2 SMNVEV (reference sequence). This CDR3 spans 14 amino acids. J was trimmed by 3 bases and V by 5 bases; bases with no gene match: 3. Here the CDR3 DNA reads TGTGCCAGCAGTCCCGGGGGGGTCTACAATGAGCAGTTCTTC. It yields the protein CASSPGGVYNEQFF.

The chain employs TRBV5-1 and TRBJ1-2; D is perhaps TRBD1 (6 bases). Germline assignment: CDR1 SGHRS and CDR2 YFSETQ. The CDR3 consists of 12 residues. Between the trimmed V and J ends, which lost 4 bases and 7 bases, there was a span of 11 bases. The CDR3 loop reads CASSGEDSGYTF. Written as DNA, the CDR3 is TGCGCCAGCAGCGGAGAGGACAGTGGCTACACCTTC.

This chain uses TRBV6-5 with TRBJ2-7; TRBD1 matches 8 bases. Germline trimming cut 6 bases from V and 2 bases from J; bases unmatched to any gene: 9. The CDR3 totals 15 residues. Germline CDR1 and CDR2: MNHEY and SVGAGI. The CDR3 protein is CASSFGTGGTYEQYF. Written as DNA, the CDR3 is TGTGCCAGCAGCTTCGGTACAGGGGGAACCTACGAGCAGTACTTC.

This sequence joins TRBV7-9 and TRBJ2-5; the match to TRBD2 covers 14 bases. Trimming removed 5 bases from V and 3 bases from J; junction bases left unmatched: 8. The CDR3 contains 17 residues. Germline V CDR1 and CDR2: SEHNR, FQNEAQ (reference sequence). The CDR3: CASSSRLAGGVEETQYF. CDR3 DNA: TGTGCCAGCAGCAGCCGACTAGCGGGGGGGGTCGAAGAGACCCAGTACTTC.

CDR3 sequence reads: CASSLVAGVANEQFF. The CDR3 coding sequence is TGTGCCAGCAGCTTAGTAGCGGGGGTAGCTAATGAGCAGTTCTTC. This chain joins TRBV7-2 and TRBJ2-1, with 9 bases matching TRBD2. V was pared by 1 base and J by 7 bases, with 5 bases of the junction left unmatched. The length of the CDR3 is 15 residues. The germline gives CDR1 SGHTA, CDR2 FQGNSA.

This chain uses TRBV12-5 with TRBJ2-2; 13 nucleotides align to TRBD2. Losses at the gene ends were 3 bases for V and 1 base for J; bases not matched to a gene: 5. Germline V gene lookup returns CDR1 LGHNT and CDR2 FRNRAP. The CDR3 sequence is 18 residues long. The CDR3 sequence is CASGFSTSGRMNTGELFF. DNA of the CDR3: TGTGCTAGTGGTTTCTCGACTAGCGGGAGGATGAACACCGGGGAGCTGTTTTTT.

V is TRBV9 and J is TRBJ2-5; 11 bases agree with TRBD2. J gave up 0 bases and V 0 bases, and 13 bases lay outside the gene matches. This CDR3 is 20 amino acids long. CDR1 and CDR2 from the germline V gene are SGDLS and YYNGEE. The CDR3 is CASSVGGRTSGPKYQETQYF. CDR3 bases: TGTGCCAGCAGCGTAGGGGGGCGGACTAGCGGGCCTAAATACCAAGAGACCCAGTACTTC.

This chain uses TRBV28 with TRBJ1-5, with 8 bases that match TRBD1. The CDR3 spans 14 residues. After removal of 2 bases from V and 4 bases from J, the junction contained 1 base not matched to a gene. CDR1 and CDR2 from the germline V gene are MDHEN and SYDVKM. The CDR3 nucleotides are TGTGCCAGCAGTTTACGACAGGGGAATCAGCCCCAGCATTTT. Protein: CASSLRQGNQPQHF. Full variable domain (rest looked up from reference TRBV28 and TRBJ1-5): DVKVTQSSRYLVKRTGEKVFLECVQDMDHENMFWYRQDPGLGLRLIYFSYDVKMKEKGDIPEGYSVSREKKERFSLILESASTNQTSMYLCASSLRQGNQPQHFGDGTRLSIL.

CDR3 sequence: CASSSRGRVEQYF. Written as DNA, the CDR3 is TGTGCCAGCAGCTCCCGGGGTAGGGTCGAGCAGTACTTC. J is TRBJ2-7 and V is TRBV13; TRBD2 might be the D (5 bases). Germline CDR1 reads PRHDT; CDR2 reads FYEKMQ (reference sequence). Trimming removed 4 bases from V and 6 bases from J, with 13 bases in between. CDR3 length: 13 residues.

The CDR3 sequence: CASSLRDLANYGYTF. As DNA, the CDR3 is TGTGCCAGCAGCCTCCGGGACTTAGCTAACTATGGCTACACCTTC. The rearrangement joins TRBV7-2 to TRBJ1-2, with D maybe TRBD1 (5 bases). Germline assignment: CDR1 SGHTA and CDR2 FQGNSA. There are 15 residues in the CDR3. V lost 5 bases to trimming and J lost 0 bases, with 13 bases between them.

CDR3 protein: CATPGGGTGELFF. For the CDR3, the DNA is TGTGCCACCCCTGGGGGCGGGACCGGGGAGCTGTTTTTT. V is TRBV12-5 and J is TRBJ2-2, with a possible D match to TRBD1 (6 bases). The germline gives CDR1 LGHNT, CDR2 FRNRAP. The CDR3 covers 13 residues.

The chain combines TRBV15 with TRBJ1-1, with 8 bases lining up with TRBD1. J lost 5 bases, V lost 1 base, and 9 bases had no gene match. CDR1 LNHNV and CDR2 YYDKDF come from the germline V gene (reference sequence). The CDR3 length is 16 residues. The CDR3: CATSRGQGAGRTEAFF. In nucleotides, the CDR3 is TGTGCCACCAGCAGAGGCCAGGGGGCGGGTCGGACTGAAGCTTTCTTT.

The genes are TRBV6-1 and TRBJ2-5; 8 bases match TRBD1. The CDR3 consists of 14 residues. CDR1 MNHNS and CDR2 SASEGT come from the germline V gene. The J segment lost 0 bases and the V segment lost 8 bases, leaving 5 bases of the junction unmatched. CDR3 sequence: CASRRQGYQETQYF. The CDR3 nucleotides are TGTGCCAGCCGGAGACAGGGGTACCAAGAGACCCAGTACTTC.

CDR3 DNA sequence: TGCGCCAGCAGCCAAGAAATCCTACGGGGGGGTGCAGATACGCAGTATTTT. This sequence encodes CASSQEILRGGADTQYF. The V and J genes are TRBV4-3 and TRBJ2-3; 8 bases match TRBD2. V dropped 0 bases and J dropped 4; count of bases not matched to a gene: 9. The germline V gene encodes CDR1 LGHNA and CDR2 YSLEER. The CDR3 sequence is 17 residues long.

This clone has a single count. As DNA, the CDR3 is TGTGCCAGCAGCCACGACAGCAACACTGAAGCTTTCTTT. Translation gives CASSHDSNTEAFF. This chain connects TRBV7-8 to TRBJ1-1; D perhaps matches TRBD1 (5 bases). V lost 5 bases and J 2 bases, leaving 9 bases between the germline ends. The CDR3 consists of 13 residues. Germline V CDR1 and CDR2: SGHVS, FQNEAQ.

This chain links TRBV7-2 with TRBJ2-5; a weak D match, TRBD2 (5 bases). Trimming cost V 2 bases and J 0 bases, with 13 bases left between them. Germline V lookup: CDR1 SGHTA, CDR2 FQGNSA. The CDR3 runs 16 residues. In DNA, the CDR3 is TGTGCCAGCAGCTTACGGAGGCCCTCTTACCAAGAGACCCAGTACTTC. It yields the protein CASSLRRPSYQETQYF.